This TCR beta chain was obtained from a study of blood T cell repertoires in COVID-19. There are 16 residues in the CDR3. CDR1 and CDR2 (germline): MNHNS, SASEGT. The V and J ends lost 2 bases and 4 bases, in that order; junction bases with no gene match: 7. The data were produced by immunoSEQ multiplex PCR, yet TCRdb's version contains in-frame clones alone and is incomplete. The sample shows about 43,000 clones, more than 75% of them seen only once. Sequencing was performed on peripheral blood. The TCR sequence derives from a man between 35 and 55 years old with COVID-19, enrolled during active disease. This chain connects TRBV6-1 to TRBJ2-2, with 7 bases identical to TRBD1. DNA for the CDR3: TGTGCCAGCAGTGAACAGGGACAGCTAAGCACCGGGGAGCTGTTTTTT. Translation: CASSEQGQLSTGELFF.